This TCR beta chain was found in a study of a mutant IDH1 vaccine in newly diagnosed glioma. About the study: At week 47 came visit V13, while visit V12 had come at week 35.

As concerns this clone: Its specificity is unknown.

The time point: week 35, safety follow-up. The study gave 300 ug of mutant IDH1 20-mer peptide per vaccine dose, with topical imiquimod. Sequenced by immunoSEQ multiplex PCR; TCRdb stores in-frame clones only, minus some. The table shows fewer than 45,000 clones, with about four fifths occurring only once. Looked up from germline, CDR1 is SGHRS and CDR2 is YFSETQ. The junction had 10 bases not matched to a gene; V was cut back by 3 bases and J by 6 bases. CDR3 length equals 16 residues. The TCR sequence derives from a woman aged 40 to 50 with glioma. Some clones in this sample may be carry-over from other donors' samples. The specimen comprised PBMCs, sampled from a glioma patient whose treatment included an IDH1 peptide vaccine. V usage is TRBV5-1 and J usage is TRBJ1-2; 11 nucleotides match TRBD1. Here the CDR3 reads CASSSTSGTGGNGYTF. CDR3 sequence (DNA): TGCGCCAGCAGCTCAACGTCCGGGACAGGGGGAAATGGCTACACCTTC.